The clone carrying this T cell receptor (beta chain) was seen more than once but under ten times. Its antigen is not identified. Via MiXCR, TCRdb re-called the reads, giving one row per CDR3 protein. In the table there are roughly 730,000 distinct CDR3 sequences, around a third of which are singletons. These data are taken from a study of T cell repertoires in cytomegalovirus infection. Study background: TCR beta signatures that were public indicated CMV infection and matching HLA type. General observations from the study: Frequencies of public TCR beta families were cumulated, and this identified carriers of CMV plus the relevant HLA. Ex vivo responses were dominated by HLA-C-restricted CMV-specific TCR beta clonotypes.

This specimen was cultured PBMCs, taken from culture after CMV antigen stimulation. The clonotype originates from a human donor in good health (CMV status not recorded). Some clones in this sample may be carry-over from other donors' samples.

The CDR3 DNA reads as TGTGCCAGCAGCTTCGAGATCCAAGAGACCCAGTACTTC. This translates into CASSFEIQETQYF. The chain joins TRBV7-2 to TRBJ2-5; D gene unclear. This CDR3 is built from 13 residues. The V end was cut by 3 bases, the J end by 1 base, with 6 bases between. Per germline, CDR1 SGHTA and CDR2 FQGNSA.